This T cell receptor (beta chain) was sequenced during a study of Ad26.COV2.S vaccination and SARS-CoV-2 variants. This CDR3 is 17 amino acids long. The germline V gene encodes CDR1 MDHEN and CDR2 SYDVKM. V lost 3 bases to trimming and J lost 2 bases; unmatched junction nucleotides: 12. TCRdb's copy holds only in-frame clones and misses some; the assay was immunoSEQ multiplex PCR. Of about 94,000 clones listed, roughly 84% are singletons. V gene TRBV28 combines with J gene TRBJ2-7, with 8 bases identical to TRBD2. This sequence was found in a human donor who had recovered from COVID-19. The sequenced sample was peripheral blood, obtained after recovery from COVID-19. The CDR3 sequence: CASSLVLFAGGTYEQYF. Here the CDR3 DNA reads TGTGCCAGCAGTTTGGTCCTGTTTGCGGGAGGTACCTACGAGCAGTACTTC. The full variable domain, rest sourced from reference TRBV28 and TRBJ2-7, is DVKVTQSSRYLVKRTGEKVFLECVQDMDHENMFWYRQDPGLGLRLIYFSYDVKMKEKGDIPEGYSVSREKKERFSLILESASTNQTSMYLCASSLVLFAGGTYEQYFGPGTRLTVT.